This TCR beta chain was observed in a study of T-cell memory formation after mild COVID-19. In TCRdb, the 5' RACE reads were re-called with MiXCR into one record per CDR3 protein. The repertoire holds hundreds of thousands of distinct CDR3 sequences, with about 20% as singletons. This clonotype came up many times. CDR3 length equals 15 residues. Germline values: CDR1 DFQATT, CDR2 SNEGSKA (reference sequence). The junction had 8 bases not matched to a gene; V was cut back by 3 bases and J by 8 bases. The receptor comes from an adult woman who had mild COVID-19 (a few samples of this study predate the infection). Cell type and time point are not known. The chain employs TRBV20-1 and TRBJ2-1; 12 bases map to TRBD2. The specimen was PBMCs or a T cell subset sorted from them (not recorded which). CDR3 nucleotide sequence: TGCAGTGCTAGTGCACCGGGACTAGCGGGCCATGAGCAGTTCTTC. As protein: CSASAPGLAGHEQFF.